The 12 T cell receptor beta chains reported below all come from one sample, sequenced in a study of Graves' ophthalmopathy and Graves' hyperthyroidism. As the template, RNA transcripts were used to amplify TCR beta CDR3 regions. An initial RT-PCR round employing HTBI primers preceded a second-round multiplex PCR. MiXCR was run by TCRdb on the multiplex PCR reads, yielding one entry per CDR3 protein. This table has under 350,000 distinct CDR3 sequences, 17% appearing once. Source material: peripheral blood. Receptors were obtained from an adult man with Graves' ophthalmopathy.

This clonotype was seen at least ten times. V gene TRBV7-9 combines with J gene TRBJ2-5; D might be TRBD2 (6 bases). The CDR3 length is 16 residues. The V end lost 3 bases, the J end lost 2 bases, and 16 bases lay between the germline ends. From germline, CDR1 is SEHNR and CDR2 FQNEAQ (reference sequence). CDR3 DNA: TGTGCCAGCAGCTTTAGACCGCTAGCGTTTCAAGAGACCCAGTACTTC. Its translation is CASSFRPLAFQETQYF.

This clonotype was seen ten or more times. The rearrangement links TRBV19 to TRBJ1-5, with 12 bases identical to TRBD1. The trim removed 7 bases at V and 6 bases at J, leaving 7 bases unmatched. CDR1 is LNHDA, CDR2 SQIVND, per germline (reference sequence). This CDR3 has 15 amino acids. CDR3: CASTSGTGGVQPQHF. In nucleotides, the CDR3 is TGTGCCAGTACCTCCGGGACAGGGGGCGTTCAGCCCCAGCATTTT.

In this sample, this clonotype turned up many times. The rearrangement joins TRBV10-3 to TRBJ1-5; D is ambiguous. In germline, CDR1 is ENHRY, CDR2 SYGVKD. The CDR3 extends over 13 amino acids. The V end was cut by 5 bases, the J end by 4 bases, with 9 bases between. CDR3 in amino acids: CAISPTPNQPQHF. The CDR3 bases are TGTGCCATCAGTCCTACGCCTAATCAGCCCCAGCATTTT.

This clonotype was seen repeatedly, ten times or more. The chain has TRBV11-1 and TRBJ2-4; possibly TRBD2 for D (5 bases). Between the trimmed V and J ends, which lost 3 bases and 6 bases, there was a span of 6 bases. Germline CDR1 SGHAT, CDR2 FQDESV (reference sequence). The CDR3 runs 12 residues. CDR3 residues: CASSFEGNIQYF. In nucleotides, the CDR3 is TGTGCCAGCAGCTTTGAGGGAAACATTCAGTACTTC.

This chain joins TRBV6-1 and TRBJ2-7; 11 nucleotides align to TRBD1. Trimming at V came to 0 bases and at J to 3 bases, leaving 4 bases not matched to a gene. The CDR3 covers 16 residues. In germline, CDR1 is MNHNS, CDR2 SASEGT. The CDR3 sequence is CASSEAAGTGGYEQYF. CDR3 bases: TGTGCCAGCAGTGAAGCGGCCGGGACAGGGGGCTACGAGCAGTACTTC.

This clonotype has at least ten counts. This rearrangement joins TRBV6-4 to TRBJ2-2; TRBD2 matches 7 bases. The CDR3 runs 16 residues. V lost 6 bases, J lost 4 bases, and 11 bases stayed unmatched. Germline CDR1 and CDR2: MRHNA and SNTAGT. The DNA of the CDR3 is TGTGCCAGCAGCTCTAAGACTAGCAGTGTCACCGGGGAGCTGTTTTTT. Encoded protein: CASSSKTSSVTGELFF.

The gene calls are TRBV6-1 and TRBJ2-5, with D perhaps TRBD2 (6 bases). Germline values: CDR1 MNHNS, CDR2 SASEGT. The V gene lost 7 bases and the J gene lost 2 bases, with 14 bases spanning the gap. There are 14 residues in the CDR3. CDR3 nucleotides: TGTGCCAGCAAGCGATTGGAGGGACAAGAGACCCAGTACTTC. This codes for CASKRLEGQETQYF.

This CDR3 is CASSPNHWGRYTEAFF. The CDR3 region has the DNA TGTGCCAGCAGCCCAAACCATTGGGGGCGTTACACTGAAGCTTTCTTT. The genes are TRBV28 and TRBJ1-1, with a tentative D call TRBD1 (6 bases). The CDR3 has 16 amino acids. With 6 bases removed from V and 3 bases from J, the gap between germline ends came to 20 bases. Germline V gene data show CDR1 as MDHEN and CDR2 as SYDVKM.

In its sample, this clonotype was seen a few times. The chain joins TRBV20-1 to TRBJ2-2; no firm D call. Trimming removed 0 bases from V and 4 bases from J, with 9 bases in between. The CDR3 loop spans 14 amino acids. Germline-derived CDR1 and CDR2 are DFQATT and SNEGSKA (reference sequence). DNA of the CDR3: TGCAGTGCTAGAGATCGAGGTATCACCGGGGAGCTGTTTTTT. Translating gives CSARDRGITGELFF.

V is TRBV24-1 and J is TRBJ2-7, with D perhaps TRBD1 (6 bases). V dropped 5 bases and J dropped 3 bases, with 7 bases sitting between them. There are 12 residues in the CDR3. The germline V gene encodes CDR1 KGHDR and CDR2 SFDVKD. The CDR3 sequence: CATSADSYEQYF. The DNA of the CDR3 is TGTGCCACCAGTGCGGACAGCTACGAGCAGTACTTC.

This clonotype has ten or more counts. V and J are TRBV24-1 and TRBJ1-1; D is unclear. Germline lookup yields CDR1 KGHDR and CDR2 SFDVKD. V was clipped by 2 bases and J by 11 bases, with 17 bases between them. CDR3 length: 14 residues. CDR3 amino acids: CATSDSDGTRRAFF. The CDR3 DNA sequence: TGTGCCACCAGTGATTCGGATGGTACCCGCCGCGCTTTCTTT.

Ten or more counts support this clonotype. One end of the junction varies from germline; a read error may be responsible. V is TRBV6-1 and J is TRBJ2-4; D is perhaps TRBD1 or TRBD2 (5 bases each). This CDR3 has 16 amino acids. Germline V gene sequence: CDR1 MNHNS, CDR2 SASEGT. CDR3 sequence: CASSPLSQGARNIQYF. The CDR3 DNA reads as TGTGCCAGCAGTCCACTCTCTCAGGGAGCCAGAAACATTCAGTACTTC.